This T cell receptor beta chain was observed in a study of OX40 agonist ivuxolimab in advanced cancers. Study outcomes and limitations: Antigen specificity remained undetermined for the expanded peripheral T cells. A proportion of nonresponders additionally exhibited low normalized T-cell clonal expansion.

From germline, CDR1 is SGDLS and CDR2 YYNGEE. This CDR3 has 11 residues. Trimming removed 0 bases at V and 8 bases at J, with 4 bases between. The protocol was immunoSEQ multiplex PCR, while the TCRdb copy is restricted to in-frame clones and leaves out a portion. The sample carries some 10,000 clones, approximately 75% recorded once. In regard to this clone: The antigen is not known.

The chain uses TRBV9 and TRBJ2-3; D remains ambiguous. The origin of this receptor is an adult with an advanced solid tumor such as melanoma, head and neck, liver or kidney cancer. Source: CD4+ or CD8+ T cells sorted from blood, taken in a trial of the OX40 agonist ivuxolimab. The CDR3 here is CASSVEGTQYF. The CDR3 coding sequence is TGTGCCAGCAGCGTAGAGGGTACGCAGTATTTT. The variable domain in full, with the rest retrieved from reference TRBV9 and TRBJ2-3, is DSGVTQTPKHLITATGQRVTLRCSPRSGDLSVYWYQQSLDQGLQFLIQYYNGEERAKGNILERFSAQQFPDLHSELNLSSLELGDSALYFCASSVEGTQYFGPGTRLTVL.